This T cell receptor (beta chain) was identified in a study of a mutant IDH1 vaccine in newly diagnosed glioma. Profiled with immunoSEQ multiplex PCR; TCRdb holds only in-frame clones, not every one. The sample has 40,000 or so clones, roughly 90% seen once. Noted time point: baseline, week 1 (first vaccination visit). Treatment given: pre-vaccination baseline after standard-of-care therapy. The donor cohort comprised cases of new WHO grade 3 or 4 IDH1-mutant, ATRX-lost astrocytoma. Germline-derived CDR1 and CDR2 are MRHNA and SNTAGT. V lost 4 bases and J lost 1, with 4 bases in between. The CDR3 has 13 amino acids.

This receptor was obtained from a man younger than 35 with glioma. The material was PBMCs, obtained from a glioma patient treated with radiotherapy, temozolomide or both. V and J are TRBV6-4 and TRBJ2-2; the D is unclear. The CDR3 DNA reads as TGTGCCAGCAGTGCGGGGAACACCGGGGAGCTGTTTTTT. Translation: CASSAGNTGELFF.